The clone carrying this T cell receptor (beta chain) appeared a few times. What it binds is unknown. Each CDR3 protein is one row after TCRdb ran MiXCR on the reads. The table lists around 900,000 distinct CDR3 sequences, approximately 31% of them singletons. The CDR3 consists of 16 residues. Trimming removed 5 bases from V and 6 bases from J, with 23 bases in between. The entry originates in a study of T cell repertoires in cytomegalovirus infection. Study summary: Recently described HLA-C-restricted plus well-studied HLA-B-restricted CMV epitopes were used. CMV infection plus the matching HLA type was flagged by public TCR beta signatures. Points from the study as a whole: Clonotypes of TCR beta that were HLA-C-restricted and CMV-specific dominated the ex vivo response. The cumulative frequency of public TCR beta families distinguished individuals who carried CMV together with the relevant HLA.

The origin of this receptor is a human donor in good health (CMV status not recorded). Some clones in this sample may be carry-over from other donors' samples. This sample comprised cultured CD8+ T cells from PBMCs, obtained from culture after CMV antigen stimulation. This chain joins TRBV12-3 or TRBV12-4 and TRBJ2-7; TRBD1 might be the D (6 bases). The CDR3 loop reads CASSPLSSGDLLEQYF. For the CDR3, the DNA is TGTGCCAGCAGTCCCCTTTCATCAGGGGATTTACTCGAGCAGTACTTC.